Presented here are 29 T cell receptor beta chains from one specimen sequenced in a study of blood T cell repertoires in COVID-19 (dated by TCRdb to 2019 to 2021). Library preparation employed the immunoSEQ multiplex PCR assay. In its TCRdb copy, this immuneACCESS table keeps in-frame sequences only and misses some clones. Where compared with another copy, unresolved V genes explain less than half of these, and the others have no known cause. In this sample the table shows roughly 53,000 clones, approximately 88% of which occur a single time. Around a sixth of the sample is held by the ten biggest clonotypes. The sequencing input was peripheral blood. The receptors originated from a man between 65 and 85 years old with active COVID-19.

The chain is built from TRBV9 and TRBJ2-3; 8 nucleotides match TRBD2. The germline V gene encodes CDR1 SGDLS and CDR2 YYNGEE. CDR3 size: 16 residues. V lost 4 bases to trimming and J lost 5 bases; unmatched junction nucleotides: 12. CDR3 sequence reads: CASSPSGSNVVDTQYF. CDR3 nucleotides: TGTGCCAGCAGCCCGAGCGGGAGTAATGTGGTAGATACGCAGTATTTT.

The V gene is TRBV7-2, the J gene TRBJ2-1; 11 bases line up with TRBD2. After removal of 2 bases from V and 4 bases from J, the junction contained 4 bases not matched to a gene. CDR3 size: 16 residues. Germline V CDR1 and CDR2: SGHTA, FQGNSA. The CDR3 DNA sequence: TGTGCCAGCAGCTTACTAGCGGGAGGAATTTACAATGAGCAGTTCTTC. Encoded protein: CASSLLAGGIYNEQFF. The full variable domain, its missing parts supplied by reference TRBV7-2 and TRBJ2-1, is GAGVSQSPSNKVTEKGKDVELRCDPISGHTALYWYRQSLGQGLEFLIYFQGNSAPDKSGLPSDRFSAERTGGSVSTLTIQRTQQEDSAVYLCASSLLAGGIYNEQFFGPGTRLTVL.

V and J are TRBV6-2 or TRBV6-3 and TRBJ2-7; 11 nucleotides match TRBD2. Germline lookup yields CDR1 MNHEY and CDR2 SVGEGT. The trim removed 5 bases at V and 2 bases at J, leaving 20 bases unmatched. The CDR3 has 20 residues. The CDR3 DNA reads TGTGCCAGCAGTGGAGACAGGAGCGGGACTAGCGGTCGAGGGGCCTACGAGCAGTACTTC. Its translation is CASSGDRSGTSGRGAYEQYF.

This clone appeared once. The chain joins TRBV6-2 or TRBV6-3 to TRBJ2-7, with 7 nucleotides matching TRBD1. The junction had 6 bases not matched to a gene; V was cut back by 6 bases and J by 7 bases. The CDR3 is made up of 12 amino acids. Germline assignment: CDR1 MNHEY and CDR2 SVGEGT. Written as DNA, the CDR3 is TGTGCCAGCAGCCGCCAGGGGGATGAGCAGTACTTC. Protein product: CASSRQGDEQYF.

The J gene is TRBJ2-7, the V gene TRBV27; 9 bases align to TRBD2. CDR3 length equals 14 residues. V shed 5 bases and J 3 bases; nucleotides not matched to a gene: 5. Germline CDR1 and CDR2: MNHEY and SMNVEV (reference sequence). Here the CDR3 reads CASSPRTSDYEQYF. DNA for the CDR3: TGTGCCAGCAGTCCCCGGACTAGCGACTACGAGCAGTACTTC.

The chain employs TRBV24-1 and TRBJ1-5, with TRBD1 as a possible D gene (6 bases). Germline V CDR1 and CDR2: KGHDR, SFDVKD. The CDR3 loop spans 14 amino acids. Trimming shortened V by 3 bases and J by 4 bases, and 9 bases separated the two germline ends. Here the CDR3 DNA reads TGTGCCACCAGTGATCCGGGACAAAATCAGCCCCAGCATTTT. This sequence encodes CATSDPGQNQPQHF.

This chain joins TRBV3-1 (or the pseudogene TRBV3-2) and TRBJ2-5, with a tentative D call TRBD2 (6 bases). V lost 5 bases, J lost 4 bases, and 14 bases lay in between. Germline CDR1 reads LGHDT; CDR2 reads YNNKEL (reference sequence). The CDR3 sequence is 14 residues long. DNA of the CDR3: TGTGCCAGCAGCAGCCGACTAGTGGGAGAGACCCAGTACTTC. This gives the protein CASSSRLVGETQYF.

The CDR3 protein is CASSPSYRGDEQYF. The CDR3, as DNA: TGCGCCAGCAGCCCCTCATACAGGGGGGACGAGCAGTACTTC. The chain is built from TRBV5-1 and TRBJ2-7, with TRBD1 matching 8 bases. Trimming took 4 bases from V and 5 from J; bases not matched to a gene: 8. This CDR3 contains 14 residues. CDR1 and CDR2 from the germline V gene are SGHRS and YFSETQ.

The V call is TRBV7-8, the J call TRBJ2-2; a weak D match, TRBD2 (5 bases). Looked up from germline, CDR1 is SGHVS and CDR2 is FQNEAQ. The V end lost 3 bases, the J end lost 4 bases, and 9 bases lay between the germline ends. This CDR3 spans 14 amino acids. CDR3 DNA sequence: TGTGCCAGCAGCTTGGGAGAGCCCACCGGGGAGCTGTTTTTT. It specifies CASSLGEPTGELFF.

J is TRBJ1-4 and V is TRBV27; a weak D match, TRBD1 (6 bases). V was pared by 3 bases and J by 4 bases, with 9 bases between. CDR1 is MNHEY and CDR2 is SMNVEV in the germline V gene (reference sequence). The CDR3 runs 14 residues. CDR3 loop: CASSFQQGNEKLFF. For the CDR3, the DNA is TGTGCCAGCAGTTTTCAACAGGGTAATGAAAAACTGTTTTTT.

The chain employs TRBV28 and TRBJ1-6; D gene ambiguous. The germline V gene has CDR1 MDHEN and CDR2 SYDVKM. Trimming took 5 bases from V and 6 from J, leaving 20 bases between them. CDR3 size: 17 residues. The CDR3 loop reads CASSPPSLGRGNSPLHF. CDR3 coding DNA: TGTGCCAGCAGTCCACCCTCGCTAGGACGGGGTAATTCACCCCTCCACTTT.

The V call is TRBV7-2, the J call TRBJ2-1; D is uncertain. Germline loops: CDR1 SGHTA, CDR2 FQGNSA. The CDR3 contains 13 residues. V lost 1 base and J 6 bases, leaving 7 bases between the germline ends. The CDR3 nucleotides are TGTGCCAGCAGCTTAGGTTACGGCAATGAGCAGTTCTTC. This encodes CASSLGYGNEQFF.

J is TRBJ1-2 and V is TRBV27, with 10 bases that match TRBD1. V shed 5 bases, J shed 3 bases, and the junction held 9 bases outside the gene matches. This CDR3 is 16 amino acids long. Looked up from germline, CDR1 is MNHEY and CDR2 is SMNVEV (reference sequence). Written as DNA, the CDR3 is TGTGCCAGCAGTCCCCCACAGGGACAGGGGCACTATGGCTACACCTTC. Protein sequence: CASSPPQGQGHYGYTF.

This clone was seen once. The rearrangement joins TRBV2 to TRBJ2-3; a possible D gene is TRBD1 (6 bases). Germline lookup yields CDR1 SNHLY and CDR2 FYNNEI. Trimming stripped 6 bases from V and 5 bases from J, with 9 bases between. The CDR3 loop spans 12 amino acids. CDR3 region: CASRPRGDTQYF. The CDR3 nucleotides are TGTGCCAGCAGACCCAGGGGAGATACGCAGTATTTT.

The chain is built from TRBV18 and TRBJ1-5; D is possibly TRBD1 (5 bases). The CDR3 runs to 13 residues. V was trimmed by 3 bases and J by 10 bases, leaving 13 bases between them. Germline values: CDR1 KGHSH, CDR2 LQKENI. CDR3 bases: TGTGCCAGCTCACCCGCGGACACCCCCCCCCAGCATTTT. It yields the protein CASSPADTPPQHF.

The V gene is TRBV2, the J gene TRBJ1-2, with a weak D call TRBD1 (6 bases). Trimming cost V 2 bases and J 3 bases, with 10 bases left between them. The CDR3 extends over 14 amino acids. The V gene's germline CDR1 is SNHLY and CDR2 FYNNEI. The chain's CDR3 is CASSESRGDYGYTF. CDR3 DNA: TGTGCCAGCAGTGAAAGCAGGGGAGACTATGGCTACACCTTC.

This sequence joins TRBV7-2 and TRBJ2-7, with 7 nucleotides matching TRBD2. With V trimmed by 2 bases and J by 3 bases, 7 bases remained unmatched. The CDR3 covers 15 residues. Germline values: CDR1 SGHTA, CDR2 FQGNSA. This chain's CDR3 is CASSLHGGSRYEQYF. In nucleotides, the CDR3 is TGTGCCAGCAGCTTACATGGCGGGAGCCGCTACGAGCAGTACTTC.

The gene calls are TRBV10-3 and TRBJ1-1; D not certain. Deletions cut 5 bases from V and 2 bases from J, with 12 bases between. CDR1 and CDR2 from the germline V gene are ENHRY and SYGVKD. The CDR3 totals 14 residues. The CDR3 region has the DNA TGTGCCATCAGTCGCTTACAGAGTAACACTGAAGCTTTCTTT. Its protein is CAISRLQSNTEAFF.

For the CDR3, the DNA is TGTGCCAGCACCGGGACTAGCTTCTACGAGCAGTACTTC. It encodes CASTGTSFYEQYF. The V call is TRBV7-9, the J call TRBJ2-7; 9 bases line up with TRBD2. With 7 bases clipped from V and 3 bases from J, the junction kept 4 bases outside the gene matches. The CDR3 sequence is 13 residues long. Germline CDR1 reads SEHNR; CDR2 reads FQNEAQ (reference sequence).

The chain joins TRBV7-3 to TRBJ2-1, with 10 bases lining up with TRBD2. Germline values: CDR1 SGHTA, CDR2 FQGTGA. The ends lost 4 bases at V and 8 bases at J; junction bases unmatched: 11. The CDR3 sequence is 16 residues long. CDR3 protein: CASSSWGSGRSDEQFF. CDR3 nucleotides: TGTGCCAGCAGCTCCTGGGGTAGCGGGAGGAGTGATGAGCAGTTCTTC.

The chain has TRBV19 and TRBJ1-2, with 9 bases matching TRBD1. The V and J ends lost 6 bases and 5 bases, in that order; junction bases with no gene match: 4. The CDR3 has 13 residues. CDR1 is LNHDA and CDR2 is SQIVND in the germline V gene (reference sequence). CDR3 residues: CASSPGQGYGYTF. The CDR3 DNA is TGTGCCAGTAGCCCGGGACAGGGATATGGCTACACCTTC.

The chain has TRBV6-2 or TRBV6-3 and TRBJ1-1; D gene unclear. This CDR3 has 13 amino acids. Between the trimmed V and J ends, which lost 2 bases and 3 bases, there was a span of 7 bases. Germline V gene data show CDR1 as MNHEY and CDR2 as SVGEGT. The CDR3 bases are TGTGCCAGCAGTTACCGCTACGACACTGAAGCTTTCTTT. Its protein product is CASSYRYDTEAFF.

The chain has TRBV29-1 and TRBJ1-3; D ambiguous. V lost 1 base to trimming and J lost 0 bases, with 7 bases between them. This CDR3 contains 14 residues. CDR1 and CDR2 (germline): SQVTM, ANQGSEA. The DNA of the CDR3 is TGCAGCGTTGAAGGTCCGCGCTCTGGAAACACCATATATTTT. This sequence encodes CSVEGPRSGNTIYF. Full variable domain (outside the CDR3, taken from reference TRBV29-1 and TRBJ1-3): SAVISQKPSRDICQRGTSLTIQCQVDSQVTMMFWYRQQPGQSLTLIATANQGSEATYESGFVIDKFPISRPNLTFSTLTVSNMSPEDSSIYLCSVEGPRSGNTIYFGEGSWLTVV.

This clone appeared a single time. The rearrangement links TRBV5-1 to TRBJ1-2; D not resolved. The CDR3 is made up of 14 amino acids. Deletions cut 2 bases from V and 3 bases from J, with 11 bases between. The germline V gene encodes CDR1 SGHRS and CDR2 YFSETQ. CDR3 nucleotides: TGCGCCAGCAGCTTAGGGAGGGTGGACTATGGCTACACCTTC. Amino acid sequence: CASSLGRVDYGYTF.

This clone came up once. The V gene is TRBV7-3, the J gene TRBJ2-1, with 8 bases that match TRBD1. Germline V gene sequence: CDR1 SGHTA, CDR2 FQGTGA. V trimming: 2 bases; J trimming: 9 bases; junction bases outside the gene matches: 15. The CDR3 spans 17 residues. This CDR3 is CASSLQPAGTGNSEQFF. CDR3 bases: TGTGCCAGCAGCTTACAGCCAGCCGGGACAGGTAACAGTGAGCAGTTCTTC.

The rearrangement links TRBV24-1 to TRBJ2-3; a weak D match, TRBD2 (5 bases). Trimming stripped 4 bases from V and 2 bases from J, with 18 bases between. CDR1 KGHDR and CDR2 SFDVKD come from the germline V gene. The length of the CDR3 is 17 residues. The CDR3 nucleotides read TGTGCCACCAGTGACCGCGGCGGCTTCGGGATCACAGATACGCAGTATTTT. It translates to CATSDRGGFGITDTQYF.

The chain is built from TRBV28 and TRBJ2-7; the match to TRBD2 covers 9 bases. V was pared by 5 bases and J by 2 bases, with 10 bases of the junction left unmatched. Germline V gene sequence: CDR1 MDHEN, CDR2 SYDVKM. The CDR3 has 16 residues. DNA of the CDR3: TGTGCCAGCAGTGCGCCCTTAGCGGGAGCGGCCTACGAGCAGTACTTC. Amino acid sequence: CASSAPLAGAAYEQYF.

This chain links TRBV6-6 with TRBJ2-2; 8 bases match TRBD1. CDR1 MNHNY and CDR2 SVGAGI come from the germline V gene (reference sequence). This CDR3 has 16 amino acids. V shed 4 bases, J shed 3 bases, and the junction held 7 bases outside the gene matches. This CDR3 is CASSSQGQEDTGELFF. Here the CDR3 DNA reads TGTGCCAGCAGTTCACAGGGACAGGAAGACACCGGGGAGCTGTTTTTT.

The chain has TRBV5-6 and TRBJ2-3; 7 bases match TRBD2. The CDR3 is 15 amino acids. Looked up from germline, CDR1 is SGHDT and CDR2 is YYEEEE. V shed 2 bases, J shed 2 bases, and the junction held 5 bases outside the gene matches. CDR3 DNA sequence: TGTGCCAGCAGCTTTGGGCTAGCGGACACAGATACGCAGTATTTT. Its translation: CASSFGLADTDTQYF.